The subject of this entry is one T cell receptor beta chain. The clone's antigen remains unknown. No qualities accompany the bases; no much larger clone lies one base away. TCRbeta CDR3 regions were amplified from genomic DNA using the immunoSEQ Assay, a bias-controlled multiplex PCR. In the original analysis: Nucleated cell counts per sample were estimated from amplification of reference gene primers within the assay. Sequence reads were collapsed and filtered to measure the absolute abundance of every unique TCRbeta CDR3 rearrangement. For each sample, productive Simpson clonality was calculated by taking the square root of Simpson's diversity index across productive rearrangements. Drawn from immuneACCESS, this table holds only the in-frame rearrangements with V and J called that TCRdb kept. Clones are partly lost; checked studies trace under half to an unresolved V gene and leave the rest unexplained. The V and J calls and clone size come from that table; D and trimming were worked out from the DNA. In all, the sample holds over 30,000 clones, and 88% of those were seen once. Of the sample, less than 5.5% is held by the ten largest clones.

This specimen comes from a study of blood T cell repertoires in COVID-19 (dated by TCRdb to about 2020). For the study in its entirety: Samples covering the acute and convalescent phases of COVID-19 were provided by collaborators in the United States, Italy and Spain. The prospective study material was composed of cDNA or gDNA derived from T cells, B-cell-depleted T cells, or PBMCs. Subjects who had been exposed to COVID-19, were actively infected with it, or had recovered from it provided the deeply sampled blood TCRbeta repertoires that made up the dataset. The repertoires were released in a freely available public database meant as a resource for research on the immune response to SARS-CoV-2. The samples were drawn from the first 160 participants of the ongoing ImmuneRACE study and from some 1,300 subjects provided by 6 global collaborators. Sample metadata almost always included a de-identified subject ID, COVID-19 status, age in years and sex. Where available, HLA class I and class II types were taken from metadata supplied by the sample provider and were not determined by assay-based typing.

Overall study results and their limits: How much clinical and demographic metadata was included differed by source and by participant, and the metadata was provided uncurated.

Its CDR3 holds 14 amino acids, cysteine through phenylalanine. Only the CDR3 DNA is retained, 42 bases long and in frame from the first base. Ends trimmed: V by 2 bases, J by 5 bases; bases unmatched to a gene: 4. CDR1 and CDR2 were assigned from the germline V gene as SGHRS and YFSETQ. Collaborating institutions collected whole blood in K2EDTA tubes following their own protocols. For TCRbeta analysis, collaborators shipped samples as frozen whole blood, isolated PBMCs, or DNA extracted from either of those sample types. This TCR derives from a woman between 65 and 79 years old with active COVID-19. The chain is made from TRBV5-1 and TRBJ2-7, with 10 bases in between that match TRBD2. The sample consisted of peripheral blood. The CDR3 reads CASSFSGGLDEQYF. The DNA sequence is as follows: TGCGCCAGCAGCTTTAGCGGGGGGCTAGACGAGCAGTACTTC.